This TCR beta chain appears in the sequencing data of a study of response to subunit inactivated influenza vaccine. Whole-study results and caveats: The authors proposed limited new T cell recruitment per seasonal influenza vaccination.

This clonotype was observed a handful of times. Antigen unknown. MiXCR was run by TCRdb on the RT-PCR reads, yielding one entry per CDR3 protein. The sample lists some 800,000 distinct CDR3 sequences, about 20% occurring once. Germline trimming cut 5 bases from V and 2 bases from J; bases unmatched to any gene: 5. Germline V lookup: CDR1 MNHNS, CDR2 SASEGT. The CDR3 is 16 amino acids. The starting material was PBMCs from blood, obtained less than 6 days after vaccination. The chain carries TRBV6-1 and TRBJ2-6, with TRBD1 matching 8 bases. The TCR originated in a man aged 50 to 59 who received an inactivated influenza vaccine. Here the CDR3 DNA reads TGTGCCAGCAGTCGACAGGGGATGGCTGGGGCCAACGTCCTGACTTTC. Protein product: CASSRQGMAGANVLTF.